The 13 T cell receptor beta chains presented below share a single source sample, sequenced in a study of OX40 agonist ivuxolimab in advanced cancers. The assay was immunoSEQ multiplex PCR, and TCRdb's table has in-frame clones only and misses some. This sample has tens of thousands of clones; 90% occur once, and the top ten carry roughly a tenth. The specimen comprised CD4+ or CD8+ T cells sorted from blood, sampled in a trial of the OX40 agonist ivuxolimab. The origin of the receptors is an adult with an advanced solid tumor such as melanoma, head and neck, liver or kidney cancer.

The CDR3 DNA sequence: TGTGCCAGCAGACTAACGGCAACTAATGAAAAACTGTTTTTT. Its translation: CASRLTATNEKLFF. The V and J genes are TRBV27 and TRBJ1-4; D gene ambiguous. Germline V gives CDR1 MNHEY, CDR2 SMNVEV (reference sequence). This CDR3 comprises 14 residues. Trimming took 6 bases from V and 0 from J, leaving 8 bases between them.

The chain links TRBV6-6 to TRBJ1-1, with D unclear. In germline, CDR1 is MNHNY, CDR2 SVGAGI (reference sequence). V lost 2 bases and J 1 base, leaving 8 bases between the germline ends. The CDR3 contains 14 residues. Here the CDR3 reads CASSYLTSNTEAFF. DNA for the CDR3: TGTGCCAGCAGTTACCTTACTTCGAACACTGAAGCTTTCTTT.

V is TRBV27 and J is TRBJ1-4; D is ambiguous. The V end lost 1 base, the J end lost 7 bases, and 10 bases lay between the germline ends. This CDR3 has 14 residues. The germline gives CDR1 MNHEY, CDR2 SMNVEV (reference sequence). The CDR3 sequence: CASSLYRQSEKLFF. Here the CDR3 DNA reads TGTGCCAGCAGTTTATACCGGCAGAGTGAAAAACTGTTTTTT.

The chain combines TRBV9 with TRBJ2-3; weak D call: TRBD2 (5 bases). V was pared by 4 bases and J by 2 bases, with 23 bases between. There are 18 residues in the CDR3. The germline V gene encodes CDR1 SGDLS and CDR2 YYNGEE. The CDR3 coding sequence is TGTGCCAGCAGCTCGAGGGCCCCCCCAACCGATTACACAGATACGCAGTATTTT. Translated, it gives CASSSRAPPTDYTDTQYF.

The chain is built from TRBV7-2 and TRBJ2-1; the match to TRBD2 covers 10 bases. V shed 2 bases, J shed 9 bases, and the junction held 4 bases outside the gene matches. Germline CDR1 and CDR2: SGHTA and FQGNSA. The length of the CDR3 is 14 residues. The CDR3 DNA is TGTGCCAGCAGCTTAAGCCGGACTAGCGGTGAGCAGTTCTTC. This gives the protein CASSLSRTSGEQFF.

This chain joins TRBV5-6 and TRBJ2-2; tentatively, D is TRBD1 (5 bases). The length of the CDR3 is 13 residues. Germline V gene data show CDR1 as SGHDT and CDR2 as YYEEEE. Deletions cut 4 bases from V and 5 bases from J, with 9 bases between. The CDR3: CASSPRVTGELFF. In DNA, the CDR3 is TGTGCCAGCAGCCCCAGGGTAACCGGGGAGCTGTTTTTT.

V gene TRBV19 combines with J gene TRBJ1-2; D not resolved. From germline, CDR1 is LNHDA and CDR2 SQIVND (reference sequence). This CDR3 is built from 13 residues. Trimming left V 2 bases short and J 5 bases short, with 9 bases between. The CDR3 reads CASSITVLYGYTF. CDR3 bases: TGTGCCAGTAGTATAACAGTATTATATGGCTACACCTTC.

The CDR3 is CASSKVRGTGELFF. The CDR3 nucleotides are TGTGCCAGCAGCAAAGTTCGTGGTACCGGGGAGCTGTTTTTT. This chain links TRBV7-9 with TRBJ2-2; D gene ambiguous. This CDR3 is built from 14 residues. V lost 5 bases to trimming and J lost 5 bases, with 12 bases between them. The germline CDR1 and CDR2 sequences are SEHNR and FQNEAQ (reference sequence).

CDR3 protein: CASSFSGRPPLEGEQFF. In nucleotides, the CDR3 is TGTGCCAGCAGTTTTAGTGGGCGGCCACCTCTAGAGGGTGAGCAGTTCTTC. The chain couples TRBV7-9 to TRBJ2-1; maybe TRBD2 (5 bases). Germline V gene lookup returns CDR1 SEHNR and CDR2 FQNEAQ (reference sequence). Trimming pared 6 bases from V and 9 bases from J, leaving 27 bases between. The length of the CDR3 is 17 residues.

This clone was recorded a few times. The rearrangement links TRBV7-9 to TRBJ1-6; D not certain. The CDR3 spans 15 residues. V lost 0 bases and J lost 7, with 10 bases in between. Germline values: CDR1 SEHNR, CDR2 FQNEAQ (reference sequence). The CDR3 region has the DNA TGTGCCAGCAGCTTAGCGCGAACAGCAAATTCACCCCTCCACTTT. This gives the protein CASSLARTANSPLHF. The variable domain in full, completed from reference TRBV7-9 and TRBJ1-6, reads DTGVSQNPRHKITKRGQNVTFRCDPISEHNRLYWYRQTLGQGPEFLTYFQNEAQLEKSRLLSDRFSAERPKGSFSTLEIQRTEQGDSAMYLCASSLARTANSPLHFGNGTRLTVT.

This clone was recorded a few times. The V call is TRBV2, the J call TRBJ2-1; D is unclear. V lost 4 bases, J lost 9 bases, and 7 bases lay in between. Germline assignment: CDR1 SNHLY and CDR2 FYNNEI. The CDR3 has 11 residues. In DNA form, the CDR3 reads TGTGCCAGCAGTGGAGCCGGTGAGCAGTTCTTC. The encoded protein is CASSGAGEQFF.

The J gene is TRBJ1-1, the V gene TRBV4-1; possible D gene TRBD1, 6 bases. Germline CDR1 is MGHRA and CDR2 is YSYEKL. The CDR3 is 14 residues long. Deletions cut 1 base from V and 5 bases from J, with 11 bases between. CDR3 nucleotides: TGCGCCAGCAGCCAAGGTCAGGGGAGAACTGAAGCTTTCTTT. Translating gives CASSQGQGRTEAFF.

Only one count was recorded for this clone. This rearrangement joins TRBV5-1 to TRBJ2-3, with D perhaps given as TRBD1 or TRBD2 (6 bases each). The CDR3 spans 15 residues. CDR1 SGHRS and CDR2 YFSETQ come from the germline V gene. The germline V and J ends were trimmed by 5 bases and 3 bases, with 16 bases remaining between them. The CDR3 DNA sequence: TGCGCCAGCAGACTAGGGGGGCCCTCAACAGATACGCAGTATTTT. This sequence encodes CASRLGGPSTDTQYF.